This TCR beta chain was recorded in a study of T cell changes during pregnancy in multiple sclerosis. The CDR3 spans 15 residues. J gave up 8 bases and V 2 bases, and 7 bases lay outside the gene matches. Germline lookup yields CDR1 SGHDT and CDR2 YYEEEE. The method was immunoSEQ multiplex PCR; TCRdb's version includes in-frame clones alone and lacks a portion of them. The sample consists of about 68,000 clones, 90% of them appearing once. The source material was peripheral blood, sampled in the third trimester of pregnancy. The chain recombines TRBV5-6 with TRBJ1-4, with 9 bases identical to TRBD1. This clonotype was obtained from a female donor with multiple sclerosis, enrolled in a pregnancy study. CDR3 sequence (DNA): TGTGCCAGCAGCTTTTGGGACAGGGTCCTAGAAAAACTGTTTTTT. Translated: CASSFWDRVLEKLFF.